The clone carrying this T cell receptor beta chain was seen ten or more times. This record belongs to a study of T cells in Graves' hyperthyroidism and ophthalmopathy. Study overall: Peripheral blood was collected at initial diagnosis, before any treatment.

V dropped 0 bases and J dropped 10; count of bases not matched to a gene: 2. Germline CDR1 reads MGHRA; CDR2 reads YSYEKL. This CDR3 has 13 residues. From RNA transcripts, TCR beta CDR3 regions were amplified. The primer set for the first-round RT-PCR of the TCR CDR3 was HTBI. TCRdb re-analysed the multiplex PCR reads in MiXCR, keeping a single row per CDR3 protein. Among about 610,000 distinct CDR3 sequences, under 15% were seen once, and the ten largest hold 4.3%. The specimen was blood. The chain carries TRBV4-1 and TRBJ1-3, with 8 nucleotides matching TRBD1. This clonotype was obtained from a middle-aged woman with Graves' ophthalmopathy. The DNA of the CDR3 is TGCGCCAGCAGCCAAGACAGGGGGCGGACCATATATTTT. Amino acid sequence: CASSQDRGRTIYF.